This T cell receptor (beta chain) comes out of a study of T cell changes during pregnancy in multiple sclerosis. V dropped 6 bases and J dropped 4; count of bases not matched to a gene: 8. This CDR3 region has 16 residues. Germline CDR1 and CDR2: SNHLY and FYNNEI. Clones were read by immunoSEQ multiplex PCR, and TCRdb kept only the in-frame ones, dropping some. The sample shows tens of thousands of clones, about 92% of them seen only once. The genes are TRBV2 and TRBJ2-5; the match to TRBD2 covers 13 bases. The receptor was derived from a female donor with multiple sclerosis, enrolled in a pregnancy study. The starting material was CD4+ T cells from peripheral blood mononuclear cells, obtained in the third trimester of pregnancy. CDR3 sequence reads: CASSRGRLAGGETQYF. The CDR3 region has the DNA TGTGCCAGCAGCCGAGGAAGACTAGCGGGGGGAGAGACCCAGTACTTC.